Listed below are T cell receptor beta chains from one sample, sequenced in a study of early T cells in non-severe SARS-CoV-2 infection. TCRdb processed the 5' RACE reads anew with MiXCR; each CDR3 protein has one entry. The sample shows 100,000 to 120,000 distinct CDR3 sequences, 12% of them seen only once. Sequenced sample: whole blood. Receptors were obtained from an adult who was a healthcare worker with PCR-confirmed SARS-CoV-2 infection or an uninfected control (not recorded which). Both conserved end residues are part of each CDR3.

TRBV10-1	CASSDSAGNTEAFF
TRBV20-1	CSARTGQGYTF
TRBV20-1	CSANPSNQPQHF
TRBV29-1	CSVFGVAENTIYF
TRBV27	CATPTDRDQPQHF
TRBV15	CATSIRTYGDTIYF
TRBV5-5	CASSNRLNTEAFF
TRBV18	CASSPGQYEKLFF
TRBV12-3/TRBV12-4	CASSRQGVDYEQYF
TRBV3-1	CASSRSRAGELFF
TRBV13	CASRGWTHLGGEQYF
TRBV20-1	CSARAGGPYNEQFF
TRBV6-1	CASSQSGTGNQPQHF
TRBV7-9	CASSSHGDRGPPRAFF
TRBV29-1	CSAPQGTDTQYF
TRBV12-5	CASGLSRAEAFF
TRBV4-1	CASSQDRRTGAWMETQYF
TRBV12-3/TRBV12-4	CASSHSGGGAYNEQFF
TRBV3-1	CASSPGLAGSFYEQYF
TRBV12-3/TRBV12-4	CATSQGATEAFF
TRBV29-1	CSVKGSGANVLTF
TRBV13	CASSLSGYNSPLHF
TRBV29-1	CSVIIPKTDSNQPQHF
TRBV14	CASSQYVSSTDTQYF
TRBV11-1	CASSYHGNYEQYF
TRBV3-1	CASSQEGGGGARNNEKLFF
TRBV5-1	CASSLEASGSPLHF
TRBV11-2	CASSLVHTGTTYTGELFF
TRBV20-1	CSAMTANYGYTF
TRBV29-1	CSVLTGGRYGYTF
TRBV20-1	CSARASGRVNTGELFF
TRBV28	CASRDTGPSKKKLFF
TRBV29-1	CSVKGGGELFF
TRBV25-1	CASSEEWSGNTIYF